This T cell receptor (beta chain) was retrieved from a study of identical twins. As regards this clonotype: Its antigen is as yet unknown.

TCRdb reprocessed the 5' RACE reads via MiXCR and lists one record per CDR3 protein. The data show 450,000 to 600,000 distinct CDR3 sequences, with around 24% seen just once and about 0.48% held by the top ten. Healthy Caucasians provided all donations. CDR3 length: 15 residues. V was cut by 4 bases and J by 4 bases, with 13 bases left in between. In germline, CDR1 is KGHDR, CDR2 SFDVKD. Study-level points and caveats: While abundant cord blood beta clonotypes carried fewer insertions, memory repertoires showed no such pattern.

These data also featured in a second study, about yellow fever vaccine responses in identical twins.

Sequenced: CD4+ T cells sorted from blood. The receptor comes from a woman in her late teens or twenties in good health. The V gene is TRBV24-1, the J gene TRBJ2-1; maybe TRBD2 (7 bases). CDR3 residues: CATSDPRGGYNEQFF. DNA of the CDR3: TGTGCCACCAGTGACCCGAGGGGGGGGTACAATGAGCAGTTCTTC.